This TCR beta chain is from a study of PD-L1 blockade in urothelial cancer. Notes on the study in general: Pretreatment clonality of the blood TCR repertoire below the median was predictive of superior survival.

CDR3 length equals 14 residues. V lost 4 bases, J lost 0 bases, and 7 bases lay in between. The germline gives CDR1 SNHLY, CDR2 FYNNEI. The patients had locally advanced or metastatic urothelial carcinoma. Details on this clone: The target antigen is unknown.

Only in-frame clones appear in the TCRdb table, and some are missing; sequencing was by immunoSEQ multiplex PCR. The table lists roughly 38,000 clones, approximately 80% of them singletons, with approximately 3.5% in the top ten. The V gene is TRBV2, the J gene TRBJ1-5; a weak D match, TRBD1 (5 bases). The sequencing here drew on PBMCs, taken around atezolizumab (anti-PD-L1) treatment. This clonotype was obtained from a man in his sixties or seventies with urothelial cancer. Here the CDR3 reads CASSGGGSNQPQHF. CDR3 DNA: TGTGCCAGCAGTGGGGGCGGTAGCAATCAGCCCCAGCATTTT.